A single sample is the source of the 8 T cell receptor beta chains below, sequenced in a study of CD8+ T cells in alopecia areata. Treatment denoted: oral pan-JAK inhibitor, 5-10 mg twice daily. Once RNA had been extracted, it was reverse transcribed into cDNA to act as the sequencing template. Data came from immunoSEQ multiplex PCR; TCRdb stores just in-frame clones and leaves some out. Among 200,000 or so clones listed, roughly two fifths were seen once. This specimen was CD4+ T cells sorted from blood, taken at roughly week 30, from a patient treated with tofacitinib. The receptors shown here come from a human donor with alopecia areata.

As to this clone: Without the conserved terminal phenylalanine or tryptophan, this CDR3 likely stems from a read error. The V and J genes are TRBV6-5 and TRBJ1-2; D may be TRBD1 (6 bases). Germline values: CDR1 MNHEY, CDR2 SVGAGI. The germline V and J ends were trimmed by 2 bases and 7 bases, with 11 bases remaining between them. The CDR3 covers 13 residues. The CDR3 is CASSYDRSGGYTL. CDR3 sequence (DNA): TGTGCCAGCAGTTACGACAGGTCGGGTGGCTACACCCTC.

This sequence joins TRBV23-1 and TRBJ2-6, with 8 bases aligning to TRBD1. TRBV23-1 is sorted into the ORF group, with uncertain function. The CDR3 is 21 amino acids. V lost 3 bases, J lost 1 base, and 17 bases stayed unmatched. CDR3 bases: TGCGCCAGCAGTCATATTAGGATTACGGGACAGGCGACTTCTGGGGCCAACGTCCTGACTTTC. Translation: CASSHIRITGQATSGANVLTF.

The rearrangement uses TRBV28 and TRBJ1-2, with D perhaps matching TRBD1 (6 bases). There are 15 residues in the CDR3. Trimming took off 6 bases at V and 6 bases at J, with 20 bases between the two ends. The germline gives CDR1 MDHEN, CDR2 SYDVKM. The CDR3 loop is CASRPPGTPTHGYTF. The CDR3 DNA reads TGTGCCAGCAGACCTCCCGGGACACCTACTCATGGCTACACCTTC.

V gene TRBV30 combines with J gene TRBJ2-7, with 10 bases matching TRBD2. CDR1 and CDR2 (germline): GTSNPN, SVGIG (reference sequence). The V segment lost 4 bases and the J segment 3 bases; nucleotides outside the gene matches: 3. CDR3 length equals 13 residues. CDR3 sequence: CAWTSGSDYEQYF. The CDR3 region has the DNA TGTGCCTGGACTAGCGGGAGCGACTACGAGCAGTACTTC. The full variable domain, rest sourced from reference TRBV30 and TRBJ2-7, is SQTIHQWPATLVQPVGSPLSLECTVEGTSNPNLYWYRQAAGRGLQLLFYSVGIGQISSEVPQNLSASRPQDRQFILSSKKLLLSDSGFYLCAWTSGSDYEQYFGPGTRLTVT.

V gene TRBV6-5 combines with J gene TRBJ2-7; D perhaps matches TRBD2 (5 bases). CDR1 and CDR2 from the germline V gene are MNHEY and SVGAGI. CDR3 length: 12 amino acids. Deletions cut 7 bases from V and 7 bases from J, with 14 bases between. The CDR3 coding sequence is TGTGCCAGCATCGGCCGGCCGGGGGAGCAGTACTTC. It encodes CASIGRPGEQYF.

This clone was observed a handful of times. V and J are TRBV5-8 and TRBJ2-3, with D unresolved. The CDR3 has 15 amino acids. Germline V gives CDR1 SGHTS, CDR2 YDEGEE. Trimming pared 2 bases from V and 1 base from J, leaving 11 bases between. The CDR3 protein is CASSFGQDRTDTQYF. As DNA, the CDR3 is TGTGCCAGCAGCTTCGGCCAGGATCGCACAGATACGCAGTATTTT.

This clone turned up a few times. DNA of the CDR3: TGTGCCAGCAACCTTCGCGGGACAGGGGGCACAGATACGCAGTATTTT. Its protein is CASNLRGTGGTDTQYF. The gene calls are TRBV5-4 and TRBJ2-3, with 10 bases lining up with TRBD1. Germline V CDR1 and CDR2: SGHNT, YYREEE (reference sequence). The V segment lost 6 bases and the J segment 1 base; nucleotides outside the gene matches: 8. The CDR3 extends over 16 amino acids.

V gene TRBV6-5 combines with J gene TRBJ2-3; D may be TRBD1 (5 bases). This CDR3 spans 15 amino acids. V was pared by 6 bases and J by 5 bases, with 18 bases between. Germline CDR1 is MNHEY and CDR2 is SVGAGI. The CDR3: CASREWQGKGDTQYF. The CDR3 nucleotides are TGTGCCAGCAGGGAGTGGCAGGGCAAGGGAGATACGCAGTATTTT.